The 31 T cell receptor beta chains presented below share a single source sample, sequenced in a study of human T cells and chemical hapten exposure (dated by TCRdb to 2020 to 2022). The library relied on RACE. The reads were generated on a NextSeq 500. TCRdb reprocessing: public reads trimmed at Q25 with fastp, clones called with MiXCR, in-frame beta chains kept. Merged by CDR3 protein, the rows form single entries marked with the most common genes and DNA. This sample holds about 190,000 distinct CDR3 sequences; 24% were observed only once. The ten largest clones take up 2% to 2.5% of the sample. Sample time point, as interpreted from the label and publication: patch test 3, about 24 weeks after DPC sensitization. This sample's treatment or condition label indicates: therapeutic diphenylcyclopropenone sensitization with weekly scalp DPC. Sequencing was performed on whole blood, taken in connection with sensitization to the hapten diphenylcyclopropenone (DPC). These receptor sequences come from a middle-aged woman with alopecia areata. Some clones in this sample may be carry-over from other donors' samples.

V is TRBV28 and J is TRBJ2-2; TRBD1 agrees at 7 bases. CDR3 length equals 16 residues. CDR1 and CDR2 from the germline V gene are MDHEN and SYDVKM. Unmatched junction bases numbered 11, after V lost 5 bases and J lost 5 bases. The CDR3 here is CASSRPRTTGTGELFF. CDR3 nucleotide sequence: TGTGCCAGCAGTCGGCCCCGTACGACAGGGACCGGGGAGCTGTTTTTT. Looking up the rest from reference TRBV28 and TRBJ2-2 gives the full variable domain: DVKVTQSSRYLVKRTGEKVFLECVQDMDHENMFWYRQDPGLGLRLIYFSYDVKMKEKGDIPEGYSVSREKKERFSLILESASTNQTSMYLCASSRPRTTGTGELFFGEGSRLTVL.

The J gene is TRBJ2-7, the V gene TRBV4-2; 9 nucleotides match TRBD2. The trim removed 0 bases at V and 7 bases at J, leaving 10 bases unmatched. Germline V CDR1 and CDR2: LGHNA, YNFKEQ. CDR3 length: 16 amino acids. This chain's CDR3 is CASSQEIKREVAEQYF. CDR3 in DNA: TGTGCCAGCAGCCAAGAAATCAAGCGGGAGGTAGCGGAGCAGTACTTC.

This clonotype was observed a handful of times. The CDR3 protein is CSARIIPTGQGYYGYTF. The DNA of the CDR3 is TGCAGTGCTAGAATCATCCCGACGGGACAGGGCTACTATGGCTACACCTTC. This chain uses TRBV20-1 with TRBJ1-2, with TRBD1 matching over 9 bases. The junction had 13 bases not matched to a gene; V was cut back by 2 bases and J by 3 bases. The CDR3 has 17 amino acids. Per germline, CDR1 DFQATT and CDR2 SNEGSKA (reference sequence).

This clonotype was picked up a small number of times. The chain is built from TRBV5-1 and TRBJ1-1; D gene uncertain. The CDR3 is 13 residues long. In germline, CDR1 is SGHRS, CDR2 YFSETQ. Trimming took 5 bases from V and 1 from J, leaving 9 bases between them. The CDR3 loop is CASRSTENTEAFF. Here the CDR3 DNA reads TGCGCCAGCAGATCCACAGAGAACACTGAAGCTTTCTTT.

The sample holds one count of this clonotype. The V call is TRBV7-3, the J call TRBJ2-3, with D perhaps TRBD1 or TRBD2 (7 bases each). Germline V gene data show CDR1 as SGHTA and CDR2 as FQGTGA. The CDR3 length is 16 residues. Trimming removed 0 bases at V and 5 bases at J, with 15 bases between. Here the CDR3 DNA reads TGTGCCAGCAGCTTAACCGCGGCAGGGGGGGGAGATACGCAGTATTTT. It translates to CASSLTAAGGGDTQYF.

This clonotype was recorded a few times. The chain links TRBV3-1 to TRBJ1-1, with 7 bases that match TRBD1. CDR3 length: 14 amino acids. Losses at the gene ends were 6 bases for V and 3 bases for J; bases not matched to a gene: 7. Germline V CDR1 and CDR2: LGHDT, YNNKEL (reference sequence). DNA of the CDR3: TGTGCCAGCAGTCTCGACAGGGCGGACACTGAAGCTTTCTTT. Residues: CASSLDRADTEAFF.

This clonotype has a single count. The rearrangement links TRBV29-1 to TRBJ2-1; D is unclear. The V end lost 4 bases, the J end lost 0 bases, and 13 bases lay between the germline ends. This CDR3 region has 15 residues. The V gene's germline CDR1 is SQVTM and CDR2 ANQGSEA. CDR3 amino acids: CSVGVGGNSYNEQFF. The CDR3 region has the DNA TGCAGCGTTGGGGTGGGCGGTAACTCCTACAATGAGCAGTTCTTC.

Only a few counts were recorded for this clonotype. CDR3 in DNA: TGTGCCAGCAACGGACTAGCGGGAGGGCCGAGTGAGCAGTTCTTC. Translation gives CASNGLAGGPSEQFF. The chain uses TRBV12-3 or TRBV12-4 and TRBJ2-1; 15 bases map to TRBD2. V gave up 7 bases and J gave up 9 bases; unmatched junction bases: 7. The CDR3 covers 15 residues.

The V gene is TRBV12-3 or TRBV12-4, the J gene TRBJ2-4; possibly TRBD2 for D (5 bases). Between the trimmed V and J ends, which lost 6 bases and 7 bases, there was a span of 10 bases. The CDR3 is made up of 12 amino acids. The CDR3 here is CASSGNNNIQYF. The CDR3 nucleotides are TGTGCCAGCAGCGGGAATAACAACATTCAGTACTTC.

Only a few counts were recorded for this clonotype. V gene TRBV6-1 combines with J gene TRBJ1-6; D gene uncertain. V was shortened by 1 base and J by 7 bases, with 20 bases between the two germline ends. Germline lookup yields CDR1 MNHNS and CDR2 SASEGT. The CDR3 covers 18 residues. The CDR3 here is CASSEDTVDPLRNSPLHF. The CDR3, as DNA: TGTGCCAGCAGTGAAGACACAGTAGACCCACTCCGAAATTCACCCCTCCACTTT.

This clonotype was seen more than once but under ten times. V usage is TRBV28 and J usage is TRBJ1-2; D ambiguous. The germline V and J ends were trimmed by 4 bases and 4 bases, with 10 bases remaining between them. The CDR3 sequence is 13 residues long. Germline CDR1 and CDR2: MDHEN and SYDVKM. The chain's CDR3 is CASSSVGPYGYTF. The CDR3, as DNA: TGTGCCAGCAGTTCGGTGGGCCCCTATGGCTACACCTTC.

The chain joins TRBV7-2 to TRBJ1-4; 7 nucleotides line up with TRBD1. The germline CDR1 and CDR2 sequences are SGHTA and FQGNSA. V was pared by 6 bases and J by 3 bases, with 7 bases of the junction left unmatched. The CDR3 has 15 amino acids. The CDR3, as DNA: TGTGCCAGCAGACCATCCGGGACAGCTAATGAAAAACTGTTTTTT. Protein: CASRPSGTANEKLFF.

This clonotype was counted only a few times. The rearrangement links TRBV6-1 to TRBJ2-3; no clear D. Trimming cost V 8 bases and J 8 bases, with 11 bases left between them. CDR3 length: 11 amino acids. Germline V CDR1 and CDR2: MNHNS, SASEGT. CDR3 nucleotides: TGTGCCAGCCCCTTGGCTTTTACGCAGTATTTT. It codes for CASPLAFTQYF.

CDR3 nucleotides: TGCAGTGCTAGAGAGGAGGGCTTTAATTCACCCCTCCACTTT. Translating it yields CSAREEGFNSPLHF. The chain employs TRBV20-1 and TRBJ1-6; no reliable D call. The CDR3 has 14 residues. The germline gives CDR1 DFQATT, CDR2 SNEGSKA (reference sequence). Trimming stripped 0 bases from V and 6 bases from J, with 9 bases between.

This clonotype has just a few counts. The CDR3 DNA sequence: TGCAGTGCTGCTTCAGGGGATACGAACACTGAAGCTTTCTTT. Its protein product is CSAASGDTNTEAFF. The chain is built from TRBV20-1 and TRBJ1-1; D may be TRBD1 (6 bases). V lost 5 bases and J 1 base, leaving 14 bases between the germline ends. CDR1 is DFQATT and CDR2 is SNEGSKA in the germline V gene (reference sequence). CDR3 size: 14 residues.

This clonotype turned up a few times. The chain joins TRBV6-5 to TRBJ2-7; D is perhaps TRBD1 (6 bases). CDR3 size: 15 residues. Trimming stripped 7 bases from V and 3 bases from J, with 19 bases between. CDR1 MNHEY and CDR2 SVGAGI come from the germline V gene. This CDR3 reads CASNSIQGRFYEQYF. CDR3 sequence (DNA): TGTGCCAGCAATTCCATCCAGGGGCGATTCTACGAGCAGTACTTC.

In its sample, this clonotype was seen many times. The J gene is TRBJ2-1, the V gene TRBV10-2; D may be TRBD2 (6 bases). Germline assignment: CDR1 WSHSY and CDR2 SAAADI. CDR3 length: 12 amino acids. Trimming shortened V by 10 bases and J by 7 bases, and 14 bases separated the two germline ends. The DNA for the CDR3 is TGCGCCACTGTACGGGGGAGGAATGAGCAGTTCTTC. Encoded protein: CATVRGRNEQFF.

This clonotype appeared a few times. The CDR3 sequence: CSARGGTRGNQPQHF. The CDR3 coding sequence is TGCAGTGCTAGGGGGGGAACGAGGGGCAATCAGCCCCAGCATTTT. The rearrangement uses TRBV20-1 and TRBJ1-5; D might be TRBD1 (5 bases). CDR3 size: 15 residues. Germline V lookup: CDR1 DFQATT, CDR2 SNEGSKA (reference sequence). V was shortened by 3 bases and J by 2 bases, with 14 bases between the two germline ends.

This clonotype was seen more than once but under ten times. The chain is built from TRBV28 and TRBJ1-5; D may be TRBD1 (6 bases). Germline CDR1 and CDR2: MDHEN and SYDVKM. The CDR3 loop spans 12 amino acids. V lost 7 bases, J lost 5 bases, and 9 bases lay in between. In nucleotides, the CDR3 is TGTGCCAGCACCACAGGGTATCAGCCCCAGCATTTT. This encodes CASTTGYQPQHF.

V is TRBV6-2 or TRBV6-3 and J is TRBJ2-7; D perhaps matches TRBD2 (7 bases). Germline V gene lookup returns CDR1 MNHEY and CDR2 SVGEGT. The V gene lost 6 bases and the J gene lost 3 bases, with 18 bases spanning the gap. The CDR3 is 15 residues long. The CDR3 here is CASSAPSGGHYEQYF. The CDR3, as DNA: TGTGCCAGCAGCGCCCCCTCGGGGGGCCACTACGAGCAGTACTTC.

Ten or more counts support this clonotype. The chain links TRBV28 to TRBJ2-7, with D possibly TRBD1 on 6 matching bases. The CDR3 runs to 15 residues. Germline V gives CDR1 MDHEN, CDR2 SYDVKM. V was pared by 6 bases and J by 3 bases, with 18 bases between. The CDR3 region is CASSSPEGHRYEQYF. CDR3 in DNA: TGTGCCAGCAGCTCCCCCGAGGGACATCGCTACGAGCAGTACTTC.

The V call is TRBV20-1, the J call TRBJ1-6; 7 bases are shared with TRBD1. With 0 bases clipped from V and 8 bases from J, the junction kept 4 bases outside the gene matches. CDR1 is DFQATT, CDR2 SNEGSKA, per germline (reference sequence). The CDR3 length is 14 residues. For the CDR3, the DNA is TGCAGTGCTAGAGAACAGGGGTACCATTCACCCCTCCACTTT. As protein: CSAREQGYHSPLHF.

This chain joins TRBV6-2 or TRBV6-3 and TRBJ2-4; D possibly corresponds to TRBD2 (7 bases). V shed 4 bases and J shed 5 bases, with 9 bases lying between them. CDR1 is MNHEY and CDR2 is SVGEGT in the germline V gene. The CDR3 length is 13 residues. In DNA, the CDR3 is TGTGCCAGCAGTTCGGGGGGCCAAAACATTCAGTACTTC. It encodes CASSSGGQNIQYF.

The rearrangement uses TRBV6-6 and TRBJ1-5, with D maybe TRBD1 (6 bases). This CDR3 spans 12 amino acids. Germline-derived CDR1 and CDR2 are MNHNY and SVGAGI (reference sequence). Between the trimmed V and J ends, which lost 5 bases and 6 bases, there was a span of 8 bases. The CDR3 DNA reads TGTGCCAGCAGTCGGGGGGCTCAGCCCCAGCATTTT. Its translation: CASSRGAQPQHF.

This clonotype turned up a few times. The chain joins TRBV20-1 to TRBJ2-1; 9 nucleotides line up with TRBD1. The trim removed 2 bases at V and 5 bases at J, leaving 4 bases unmatched. Germline V gene data show CDR1 as DFQATT and CDR2 as SNEGSKA (reference sequence). CDR3 size: 14 residues. The CDR3 DNA reads as TGCAGTGCTAGAATTGGGACAGGGAACAATGAGCAGTTCTTC. Residues: CSARIGTGNNEQFF.

This clonotype has just a few counts. This chain uses TRBV27 with TRBJ2-1; 13 nucleotides line up with TRBD2. From germline, CDR1 is MNHEY and CDR2 SMNVEV (reference sequence). The CDR3 is 16 amino acids. J was trimmed by 4 bases and V by 5 bases; bases with no gene match: 5. The CDR3 spells CASSRTSGRGYNEQFF. CDR3 DNA: TGTGCCAGCAGTCGGACTAGCGGGAGAGGGTACAATGAGCAGTTCTTC.

The V and J genes are TRBV28 and TRBJ2-4; 10 bases map to TRBD2. V trimming: 3 bases; J trimming: 0 bases; junction bases outside the gene matches: 11. From germline, CDR1 is MDHEN and CDR2 SYDVKM. This CDR3 region has 19 residues. Written as DNA, the CDR3 is TGTGCCAGCAGTTTGATAAGCGGGAGGGCGCGTCTAGCCAAAAACATTCAGTACTTC. It codes for CASSLISGRARLAKNIQYF. Using reference TRBV28 and TRBJ2-4 for the parts outside the CDR3, the full variable domain is DVKVTQSSRYLVKRTGEKVFLECVQDMDHENMFWYRQDPGLGLRLIYFSYDVKMKEKGDIPEGYSVSREKKERFSLILESASTNQTSMYLCASSLISGRARLAKNIQYFGAGTRLSVL.

This clonotype was found once. The chain is built from TRBV7-8 and TRBJ2-1, with TRBD2 matching over 7 bases. V dropped 3 bases and J dropped 3; count of bases not matched to a gene: 5. The CDR3 spans 15 residues. In germline, CDR1 is SGHVS, CDR2 FQNEAQ. CDR3: CASSLRETHYNEQFF. The CDR3 DNA reads TGTGCCAGCAGCTTGCGGGAGACCCACTACAATGAGCAGTTCTTC.

This clonotype was detected a few times. This rearrangement joins TRBV21-1 to TRBJ1-5. TRBV21-1 is recorded as a pseudogene. This CDR3 has 9 residues. The CDR3 reads CASSKLRHF. The DNA for the CDR3 is TGTGCCAGCAGCAAACTACGGCATTTT.

The chain recombines TRBV27 with TRBJ2-6; D might be TRBD2 (5 bases). CDR3 length: 16 amino acids. Germline V gene lookup returns CDR1 MNHEY and CDR2 SMNVEV (reference sequence). Trimming removed 9 bases from V and 2 bases from J, with 17 bases in between. The CDR3 DNA is TGTGCCAGTCAACCGCGGGCTGTTGCTGGGGCCAACGTCCTGACTTTC. Amino acid sequence: CASQPRAVAGANVLTF. Full variable domain (rest looked up from reference TRBV27 and TRBJ2-6): EAQVTQNPRYLITVTGKKLTVTCSQNMNHEYMSWYRQDPGLGLRQIYYSMNVEVTDKGDVPEGYKVSRKEKRNFPLILESPSPNQTSLYFCASQPRAVAGANVLTFGAGSRLTVL.

The rearrangement joins TRBV28 to TRBJ1-5, with D maybe TRBD1 (6 bases). Germline V gives CDR1 MDHEN, CDR2 SYDVKM. CDR3 size: 16 residues. Trimming shortened V by 2 bases and J by 6 bases, and 17 bases separated the two germline ends. The CDR3 protein is CASSLGDGGGLQPQHF. The CDR3 DNA sequence: TGTGCCAGCAGTTTAGGGGACGGCGGGGGGCTTCAGCCCCAGCATTTT.